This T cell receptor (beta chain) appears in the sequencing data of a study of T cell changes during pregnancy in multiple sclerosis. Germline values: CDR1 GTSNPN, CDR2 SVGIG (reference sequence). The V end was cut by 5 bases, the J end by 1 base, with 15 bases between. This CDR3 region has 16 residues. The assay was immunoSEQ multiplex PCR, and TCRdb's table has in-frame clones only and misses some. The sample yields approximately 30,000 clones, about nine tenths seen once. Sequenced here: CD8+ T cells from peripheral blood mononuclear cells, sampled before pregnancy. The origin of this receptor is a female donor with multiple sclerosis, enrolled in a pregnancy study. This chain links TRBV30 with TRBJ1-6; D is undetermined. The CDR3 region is CAWRGLVVSYNSPLHF. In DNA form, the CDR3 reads TGTGCCTGGCGAGGCCTAGTAGTATCCTATAATTCACCCCTCCACTTT.